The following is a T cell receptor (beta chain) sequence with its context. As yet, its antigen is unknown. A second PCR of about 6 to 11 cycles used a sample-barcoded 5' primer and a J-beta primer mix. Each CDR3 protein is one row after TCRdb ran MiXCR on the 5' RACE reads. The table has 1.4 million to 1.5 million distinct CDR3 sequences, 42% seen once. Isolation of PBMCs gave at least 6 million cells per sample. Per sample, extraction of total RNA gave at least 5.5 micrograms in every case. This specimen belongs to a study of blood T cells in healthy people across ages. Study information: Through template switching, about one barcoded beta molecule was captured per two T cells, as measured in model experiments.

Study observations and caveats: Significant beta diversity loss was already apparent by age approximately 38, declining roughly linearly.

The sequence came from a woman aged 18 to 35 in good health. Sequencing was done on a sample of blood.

DNA for the CDR3: TGTGCCAGCAGCTTAGTCCGGGTGTCGGGTGAAAAACTGTTTTTT. Encoded protein: CASSLVRVSGEKLFF. The chain uses TRBV11-2 and TRBJ1-4; D ambiguous. The CDR3 extends over 15 amino acids. CDR1 is SGHAT and CDR2 is FQNNGV in the germline V gene. V shed 1 base and J shed 7 bases, with 13 bases lying between them.